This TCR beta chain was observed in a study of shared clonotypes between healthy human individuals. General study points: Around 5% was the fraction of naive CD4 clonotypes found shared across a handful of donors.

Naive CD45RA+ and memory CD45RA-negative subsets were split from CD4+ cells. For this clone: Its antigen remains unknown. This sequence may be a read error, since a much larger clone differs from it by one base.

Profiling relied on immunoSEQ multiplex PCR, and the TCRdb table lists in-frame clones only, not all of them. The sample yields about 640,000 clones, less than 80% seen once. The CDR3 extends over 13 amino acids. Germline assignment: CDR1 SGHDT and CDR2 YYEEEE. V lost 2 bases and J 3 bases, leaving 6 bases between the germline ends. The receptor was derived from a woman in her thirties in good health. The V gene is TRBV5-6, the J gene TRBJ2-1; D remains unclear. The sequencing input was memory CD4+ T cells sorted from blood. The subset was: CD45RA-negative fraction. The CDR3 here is CASSFDNYNEQFF. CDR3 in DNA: TGTGCCAGCAGCTTCGACAACTACAATGAGCAGTTCTTC.